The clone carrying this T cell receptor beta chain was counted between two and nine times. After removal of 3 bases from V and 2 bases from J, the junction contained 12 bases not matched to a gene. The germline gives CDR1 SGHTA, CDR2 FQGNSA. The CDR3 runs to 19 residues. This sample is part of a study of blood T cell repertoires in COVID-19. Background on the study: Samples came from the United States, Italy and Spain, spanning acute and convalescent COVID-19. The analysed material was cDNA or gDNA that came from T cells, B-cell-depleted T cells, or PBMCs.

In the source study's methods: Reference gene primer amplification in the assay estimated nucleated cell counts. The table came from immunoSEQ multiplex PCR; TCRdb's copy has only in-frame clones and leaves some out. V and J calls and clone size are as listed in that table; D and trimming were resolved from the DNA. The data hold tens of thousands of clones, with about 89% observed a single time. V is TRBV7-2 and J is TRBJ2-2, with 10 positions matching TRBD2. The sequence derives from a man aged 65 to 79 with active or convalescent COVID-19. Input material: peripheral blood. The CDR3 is CASSFSRGSGRLNTGELFF. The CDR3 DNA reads TGTGCCAGCAGCTTCTCCAGGGGTAGCGGGAGGTTAAACACCGGGGAGCTGTTTTTT.